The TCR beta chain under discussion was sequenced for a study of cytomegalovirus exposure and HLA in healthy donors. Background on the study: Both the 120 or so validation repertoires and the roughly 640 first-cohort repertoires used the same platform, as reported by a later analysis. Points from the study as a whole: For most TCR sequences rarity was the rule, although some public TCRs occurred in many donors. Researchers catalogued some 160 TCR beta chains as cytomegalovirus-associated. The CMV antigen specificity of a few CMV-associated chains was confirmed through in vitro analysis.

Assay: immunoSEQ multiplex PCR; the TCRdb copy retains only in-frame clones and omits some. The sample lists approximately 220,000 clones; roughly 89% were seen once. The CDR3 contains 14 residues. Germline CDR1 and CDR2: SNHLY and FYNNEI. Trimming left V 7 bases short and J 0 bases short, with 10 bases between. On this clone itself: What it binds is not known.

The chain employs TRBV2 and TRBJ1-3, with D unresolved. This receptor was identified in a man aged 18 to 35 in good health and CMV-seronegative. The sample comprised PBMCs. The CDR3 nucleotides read TGTGCCAGCACGGTTTCGGGCTCTGGAAACACCATATATTTT. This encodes CASTVSGSGNTIYF.